Listed here is a single TCR beta chain. Its antigen is undetermined. V trimming: 6 bases; J trimming: 3 bases; junction bases outside the gene matches: 3. The CDR3 runs to 15 residues. CDR1 is ENHRY, CDR2 SYGVKD, per germline. A single record per CDR3 protein comes from TCRdb applying MiXCR to the reads. The data show about 830,000 distinct CDR3 sequences, 32% seen once. The record originates from a study of T cell repertoires in cytomegalovirus infection. Whole-study context: It was the public TCR beta signatures that indicated both CMV infection and matching HLA type. Findings and limits, study-wide: HLA-C-restricted CMV-specific TCR beta clonotypes were dominant in the ex vivo response.

The chain has TRBV10-3 and TRBJ1-6, with TRBD1 identical over 9 bases. The sample was cultured CD8+ T cells from PBMCs, taken from culture after CMV antigen stimulation. The clonotype originates from a human donor in good health (CMV status not recorded). Some clones in this sample may be carry-over from other donors' samples. The chain's CDR3 is CAIRGDRDYNSPLHF. The CDR3 DNA follows: TGTGCCATCAGGGGGGACAGGGACTATAATTCACCCCTCCACTTT.